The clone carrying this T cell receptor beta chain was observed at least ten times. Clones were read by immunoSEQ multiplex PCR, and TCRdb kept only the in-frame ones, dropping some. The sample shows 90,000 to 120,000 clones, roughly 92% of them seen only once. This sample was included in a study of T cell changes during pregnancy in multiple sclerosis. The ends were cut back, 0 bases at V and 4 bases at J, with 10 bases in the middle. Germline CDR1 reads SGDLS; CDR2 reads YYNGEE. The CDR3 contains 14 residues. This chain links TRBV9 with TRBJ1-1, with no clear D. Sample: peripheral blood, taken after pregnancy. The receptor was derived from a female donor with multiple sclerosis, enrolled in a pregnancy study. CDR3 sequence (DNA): TGTGCCAGCAGCGTAGAGGGAAGCGGCACTGAAGCTTTCTTT. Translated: CASSVEGSGTEAFF.